The clone carrying this T cell receptor beta chain turned up a few times. Its antigen is not known. This sample is drawn from a study of CD8+ T cells in alopecia areata. TCR sequencing used cDNA made by reverse transcription of extracted RNA. The assay was immunoSEQ multiplex PCR, and TCRdb's table has in-frame clones only and misses some. This sample yields about 250,000 clones, of which around 64% are seen a single time; about 0.88% belongs to the top ten. Treatment of the sample: oral pan-JAK inhibitor, 5-10 mg twice daily. Peripheral blood and lesional scalp punch biopsies were taken from alopecia areata patients. Sorting of CD4+ and CD8+ T cells was performed on PBMCs. V was pared by 3 bases and J by 10 bases, with 14 bases of the junction left unmatched. The CDR3 is made up of 14 amino acids. Per the germline V gene, CDR1 is SQVTM and CDR2 is ANQGSEA. General study points: There were many expanded lesional clones persisting in scalp and blood during tofacitinib. Higher clonality was seen in lesional scalp than in normal scalp, especially in alopecia totalis/universalis.

Sequenced here: CD4+ T cells sorted from blood, sampled at week 52, from a patient treated with tofacitinib. This rearrangement joins TRBV29-1 to TRBJ1-1, with TRBD1 matching 7 bases. This TCR was sampled from a human donor with alopecia areata. The chain's CDR3 is CSVEGDSSIKGAFF. CDR3 nucleotides: TGCAGCGTTGAGGGGGACAGTAGCATAAAGGGAGCTTTCTTT.